This T cell receptor (beta chain) was sequenced for a study of OX40 agonist ivuxolimab in advanced cancers. Overall study: Treatment received earlier with anti-PD-1, anti-PD-L1 or anti-CTLA-4 agents was allowed, and over 30% had some. Regarding the study as a whole: Low normalized T-cell clonal expansion also characterized some of the nonresponders.

V was pared by 3 bases and J by 5 bases, with 9 bases of the junction left unmatched. Per germline, CDR1 SGHNT and CDR2 YYREEE (reference sequence). The length of the CDR3 is 16 residues. Libraries were prepared by immunoSEQ multiplex PCR; TCRdb keeps only in-frame clonotypes and omits some of them. The sample yields some 60,000 clones, approximately 90% seen once. Remarks on this clone: Its cognate antigen is unknown.

Sequenced material: CD4+ or CD8+ T cells sorted from blood, taken in a trial of the OX40 agonist ivuxolimab. This TCR was recovered from an adult with an advanced solid tumor such as melanoma, head and neck, liver or kidney cancer. The V and J genes are TRBV5-4 and TRBJ2-1, with 9 bases that match TRBD2. The CDR3: CASSSVSTSGNNEQFF. CDR3 nucleotide sequence: TGTGCCAGCAGCTCGGTCTCGACTAGCGGCAACAATGAGCAGTTCTTC.